The 19 T cell receptor beta chains below all came from one sample that was sequenced in a study of human T cells and chemical hapten exposure (dated by TCRdb to about 2021). Preparation of the library involved RACE. The listed sequencing device is NextSeq 500. TCRdb reprocessing: public reads trimmed at Q25 with fastp, clones called with MiXCR, in-frame beta chains kept. Rows with one shared CDR3 protein collapse into an entry with the most common genes and DNA. This sample comprises some 96,000 distinct CDR3 sequences, roughly a tenth of them detected only once. Approximately 2% of the sample is in the top ten clones. The sample's time point label is to be understood as: patch test 2, 6 weeks after DPC sensitization. Explained via the paper, the treatment or condition label denotes: therapeutic diphenylcyclopropenone sensitization with weekly scalp DPC. This material consisted of whole blood, taken in connection with sensitization to the hapten diphenylcyclopropenone (DPC). The receptors derive from a woman aged 40 to 50 with alopecia areata. Some clones in this sample may be carry-over from other donors' samples.

This clonotype has more than one count but fewer than ten. The chain carries TRBV18 and TRBJ2-5; the D is unclear. The CDR3 consists of 12 residues. Between the trimmed V and J ends, which lost 3 bases and 2 bases, there was a span of 4 bases. The germline gives CDR1 KGHSH, CDR2 LQKENI. CDR3 nucleotides: TGTGCCAGCTCACCTGATCAAGAGACCCAGTACTTC. It yields the protein CASSPDQETQYF.

This clonotype was picked up many times. The chain combines TRBV20-1 with TRBJ2-7; TRBD2 matches at 8 bases. The trim removed 4 bases at V and 5 bases at J, leaving 13 bases unmatched. The CDR3 has 15 residues. Germline V lookup: CDR1 DFQATT, CDR2 SNEGSKA (reference sequence). The CDR3 here is CSATNAGGPQNEQYF. In DNA, the CDR3 is TGCAGTGCTACGAACGCGGGGGGCCCCCAGAACGAGCAGTACTTC.

This clonotype was counted a few times. Its ends do not fully match the called genes, so a read error is possible. This sequence joins TRBV6-5 and TRBJ2-7; D is unresolved. CDR1 is MNHEY and CDR2 is SVGAGI in the germline V gene. This CDR3 comprises 13 residues. CDR3 amino acids: CASSHSPIGEQYF. DNA of the CDR3: TGTGCCAGCAGTCACTCCCCTATTGGGGAGCAGTACTTC.

To note about this clonotype: Mismatch with germline at one junction end may stem from a read error. J is TRBJ1-3 and V is TRBV2; D gene ambiguous. CDR3 length: 13 amino acids. The germline CDR1 and CDR2 sequences are SNHLY and FYNNEI. The CDR3 reads CVSTSYSGNTIYF. The CDR3 bases are TGTGTCAGCACCAGCTACTCTGGAAACACCATATATTTT.

This clonotype has only a few counts. The chain carries TRBV27 and TRBJ1-5; D perhaps matches TRBD1 (5 bases). The CDR3 contains 15 residues. Germline CDR1 MNHEY, CDR2 SMNVEV (reference sequence). Between the trimmed V and J ends, which lost 2 bases and 3 bases, there was a span of 11 bases. The CDR3 loop reads CASSLMGRYNQPQHF. CDR3 nucleotide sequence: TGTGCCAGCAGTTTAATGGGACGATACAATCAGCCCCAGCATTTT.

This clonotype has only a few counts. This sequence joins TRBV11-1 and TRBJ2-3; no clear D. Between the trimmed V and J ends, which lost 2 bases and 6 bases, there was a span of 12 bases. Germline CDR1 SGHAT, CDR2 FQDESV (reference sequence). This CDR3 contains 14 residues. The CDR3 region is CASSLSTSGDTQYF. The CDR3 nucleotides read TGTGCCAGCAGCTTAAGCACCTCCGGGGATACGCAGTATTTT.

This rearrangement joins TRBV10-3 to TRBJ2-1; 10 bases map to TRBD2. CDR1 and CDR2 from the germline V gene are ENHRY and SYGVKD. V dropped 5 bases and J dropped 2; count of bases not matched to a gene: 6. The CDR3 is 16 amino acids. The CDR3 spells CAISLYSGRTYNEQFF. CDR3 nucleotides: TGTGCCATCAGTTTATATAGCGGGAGGACCTACAATGAGCAGTTCTTC.

Here the CDR3 DNA reads TGCAGCGTTGAAGGCGGGAGGGCCAGTTACAATGAGCAGTTCTTC. It encodes CSVEGGRASYNEQFF. The V call is TRBV29-1, the J call TRBJ2-1; TRBD2 agrees at 9 bases. This CDR3 is built from 15 residues. V trimming: 1 base; J trimming: 4 bases; junction bases outside the gene matches: 5. Germline CDR1 and CDR2: SQVTM and ANQGSEA.

The CDR3 reads CASSSGQIYEQYF. The DNA for the CDR3 is TGTGCCAGCAGCTCCGGACAGATCTACGAGCAGTACTTC. V and J are TRBV28 and TRBJ2-7; the D gene is possibly TRBD1 (6 bases). Trimming took off 6 bases at V and 3 bases at J, with 12 bases between the two ends. This CDR3 contains 13 residues. CDR1 and CDR2 from the germline V gene are MDHEN and SYDVKM. Variable domain in full (rest from reference TRBV28 and TRBJ2-7): DVKVTQSSRYLVKRTGEKVFLECVQDMDHENMFWYRQDPGLGLRLIYFSYDVKMKEKGDIPEGYSVSREKKERFSLILESASTNQTSMYLCASSSGQIYEQYFGPGTRLTVT.

This clonotype has a handful of counts. V usage is TRBV29-1 and J usage is TRBJ1-1; no definite D call. V was trimmed by 4 bases and J by 1 base, leaving 7 bases between them. The V gene's germline CDR1 is SQVTM and CDR2 ANQGSEA. This CDR3 region has 12 residues. CDR3 bases: TGCAGCGTTGTGCCGGCGAACACTGAAGCTTTCTTT. Translated: CSVVPANTEAFF.

The table lists this clonotype with many counts. The chain couples TRBV28 to TRBJ2-1; D is uncertain. The CDR3 length is 11 residues. Germline V gives CDR1 MDHEN, CDR2 SYDVKM. Trimming cost V 6 bases and J 4 bases, with 4 bases left between them. CDR3 protein: CASRSYNEQFF. CDR3 nucleotides: TGTGCCAGCAGATCTTACAATGAGCAGTTCTTC. The whole variable domain, remainder taken from reference TRBV28 and TRBJ2-1, is DVKVTQSSRYLVKRTGEKVFLECVQDMDHENMFWYRQDPGLGLRLIYFSYDVKMKEKGDIPEGYSVSREKKERFSLILESASTNQTSMYLCASRSYNEQFFGPGTRLTVL.

This clonotype appeared a few times. The V and J genes are TRBV29-1 and TRBJ2-7; no reliable D call. CDR3 length: 12 amino acids. V was pared by 8 bases and J by 6 bases, with 17 bases between. The germline V gene encodes CDR1 SQVTM and CDR2 ANQGSEA. The CDR3 bases are TGCAGCTCATCCGGGCCGACCGGCGAGCAGTACTTC. It codes for CSSSGPTGEQYF.

The chain couples TRBV11-2 to TRBJ2-3; TRBD2 matches 8 bases. J lost 6 bases, V lost 3 bases, and 8 bases had no gene match. Germline CDR1 and CDR2: SGHAT and FQNNGV. The length of the CDR3 is 15 residues. The CDR3 region has the DNA TGTGCCAGCAGCTTCTATAGCGGGACCATGGATACGCAGTATTTT. Protein sequence: CASSFYSGTMDTQYF. The entire variable domain, with the rest obtained from reference TRBV11-2 and TRBJ2-3, is as follows: EAGVAQSPRYKIIEKRQSVAFWCNPISGHATLYWYQQILGQGPKLLIQFQNNGVVDDSQLPKDRFSAERLKGVDSTLKIQPAKLEDSAVYLCASSFYSGTMDTQYFGPGTRLTVL.

This clonotype was counted a few times. CDR3 coding DNA: TGCAGCCTCAGCGGGAGGTCCTACAATGAGCAGTTCTTC. It is translated as CSLSGRSYNEQFF. The chain employs TRBV29-1 and TRBJ2-1; 9 nucleotides match TRBD2. The CDR3 spans 13 residues. V lost 8 bases and J lost 1; bases outside the gene matches: 3. Germline V gives CDR1 SQVTM, CDR2 ANQGSEA.

This clonotype appeared many times. The genes are TRBV9 and TRBJ2-2; TRBD2 matches at 10 bases. Germline V gene sequence: CDR1 SGDLS, CDR2 YYNGEE. The CDR3 loop spans 16 amino acids. V was pared by 0 bases and J by 7 bases, with 6 bases of the junction left unmatched. The CDR3 protein is CASSVGAGGPSGELFF. The CDR3 DNA is TGTGCCAGCAGCGTAGGAGCGGGAGGGCCAAGCGGGGAGCTGTTTTTT.

This clonotype has at least ten counts. The chain links TRBV14 to TRBJ2-1; a possible D gene is TRBD2 (5 bases). This CDR3 is built from 15 residues. Trimming pared 3 bases from V and 7 bases from J, leaving 16 bases between. CDR1 and CDR2 from the germline V gene are SGHDN and FVKESK. The CDR3 protein is CASSQIGGTSNEQFF. The CDR3, as DNA: TGTGCCAGCAGCCAGATTGGAGGTACCTCGAATGAGCAGTTCTTC.

The rearrangement uses TRBV29-1 and TRBJ2-3; maybe TRBD2 (6 bases). The V and J ends lost 7 bases and 2 bases respectively, with 13 bases between them. There are 13 residues in the CDR3. CDR1 SQVTM and CDR2 ANQGSEA come from the germline V gene. The CDR3 is CSAMRDSTDTQYF. CDR3 DNA: TGCAGCGCCATGCGGGACTCCACAGATACGCAGTATTTT.

This clonotype appeared a few times. This chain uses TRBV19 with TRBJ2-1; weak D call: TRBD2 (5 bases). This CDR3 is built from 13 residues. Germline loops: CDR1 LNHDA, CDR2 SQIVND (reference sequence). The ends were cut back, 4 bases at V and 3 bases at J, with 7 bases in the middle. CDR3 residues: CASSTRDYNEQFF. The CDR3 DNA is TGTGCCAGTAGTACCCGGGACTACAATGAGCAGTTCTTC.

The V gene is TRBV7-2, the J gene TRBJ2-6; D is unclear. The CDR3 has 12 amino acids. Germline assignment: CDR1 SGHTA and CDR2 FQGNSA. V shed 10 bases and J shed 0 bases, with 4 bases lying between them. The CDR3 DNA sequence: TGTGCCACCTCCTCTGGGGCCAACGTCCTGACTTTC. It translates to CATSSGANVLTF.